A single sample gave rise to the 29 T cell receptor beta chains below, sequenced in a study of blood T cell repertoires in COVID-19. Clones were sequenced by immunoSEQ multiplex PCR, and TCRdb holds only the in-frame ones, with some missing. The table lists around 50,000 clones, approximately 90% of them singletons. The sample was peripheral blood. These receptors were obtained from a man aged 45-65 years with active COVID-19.

The genes are TRBV5-1 and TRBJ2-1, with TRBD2 matching 12 bases. Germline V gene sequence: CDR1 SGHRS, CDR2 YFSETQ. Trimming removed 4 bases from V and 7 bases from J; junction bases left unmatched: 9. The CDR3 is 16 residues long. In DNA, the CDR3 is TGCGCCAGCAGCCGCCAGACTAGCGGGAGTGAAAATGAGCAGTTCTTC. This codes for CASSRQTSGSENEQFF.

J is TRBJ2-1 and V is TRBV6-5; 9 positions match TRBD2. Germline V CDR1 and CDR2: MNHEY, SVGAGI. This CDR3 contains 14 residues. J was trimmed by 2 bases and V by 8 bases; bases with no gene match: 4. CDR3 coding DNA: TGTGCCAGCCACCCTAGCGGGGCCTACAATGAGCAGTTCTTC. Encoded protein: CASHPSGAYNEQFF.

The V call is TRBV12-3 or TRBV12-4, the J call TRBJ1-2; D gene unclear. Trimming removed 5 bases at V and 5 bases at J, with 12 bases between. The CDR3 consists of 13 residues. This CDR3 reads CASSIGGRYGYTF. CDR3 nucleotide sequence: TGTGCCAGCAGTATAGGAGGGCGTTATGGCTACACCTTC.

This chain connects TRBV19 to TRBJ1-1, with 12 nucleotides matching TRBD1. Germline V gene sequence: CDR1 LNHDA, CDR2 SQIVND (reference sequence). CDR3 length: 13 amino acids. The V gene end was trimmed by 5 bases and the J gene end by 9 bases; junction bases not matched to a gene: 4. The CDR3 sequence: CASSPRDRGQAFF. Written as DNA, the CDR3 is TGTGCCAGTAGTCCTCGGGACAGGGGGCAAGCTTTCTTT.

The chain combines TRBV7-2 with TRBJ2-7; D remains ambiguous. The CDR3 length is 15 residues. Germline CDR1 SGHTA, CDR2 FQGNSA. The germline V and J ends were trimmed by 4 bases and 2 bases, with 15 bases remaining between them. The CDR3 protein is CASSSILSSTYEQYF. CDR3 DNA sequence: TGTGCCAGCAGCTCTATACTATCCTCTACCTACGAGCAGTACTTC.

The chain links TRBV7-9 to TRBJ2-5, with 10 bases fitting TRBD2. The CDR3 is 14 residues long. Looked up from germline, CDR1 is SEHNR and CDR2 is FQNEAQ (reference sequence). The V and J ends lost 5 bases and 8 bases, in that order; junction bases with no gene match: 8. The CDR3 reads CASSPGTSDLTQYF. CDR3 nucleotide sequence: TGTGCCAGCAGCCCCGGGACTAGCGACTTAACCCAGTACTTC.

The chain has TRBV6-5 and TRBJ1-2, with 8 bases matching TRBD1. After removal of 2 bases from V and 5 bases from J, the junction contained 4 bases not matched to a gene. This CDR3 region has 14 residues. Germline lookup yields CDR1 MNHEY and CDR2 SVGAGI. The CDR3 nucleotides read TGTGCCAGCAGTTACCTGGGGACAGGTTATGGCTACACCTTC. Translation gives CASSYLGTGYGYTF.

CDR3 sequence: CASSSLGQGARWATEAFF. The DNA of the CDR3 is TGTGCCAGCAGCTCCCTGGGACAGGGGGCGCGATGGGCCACTGAAGCTTTCTTT. The chain joins TRBV7-9 to TRBJ1-1; 12 bases match TRBD1. V gave up 4 bases and J gave up 4 bases; unmatched junction bases: 13. Looked up from germline, CDR1 is SEHNR and CDR2 is FQNEAQ (reference sequence). The CDR3 spans 18 residues.

This chain connects TRBV18 to TRBJ1-4; D not certain. The CDR3 is 13 amino acids. V was trimmed by 6 bases and J by 4 bases, leaving 9 bases between them. CDR1 and CDR2 from the germline V gene are KGHSH and LQKENI. In nucleotides, the CDR3 is TGTGCCAGCTCTCTCGGTGTTAATGAAAAACTGTTTTTT. It codes for CASSLGVNEKLFF.

This chain uses TRBV5-3 with TRBJ2-4; no reliable D call. Being an ORF, TRBV5-3 has a function that is uncertain. The length of the CDR3 is 15 residues. The V end was cut by 2 bases, the J end by 1 base, with 10 bases between. Here the CDR3 DNA reads TGTGCCAGAAGCTTAATGGAGTTCGCCAAAAACATTCAGTACTTC. The encoded protein is CARSLMEFAKNIQYF.

J is TRBJ2-7 and V is TRBV28; possible D gene TRBD1, 5 bases. This CDR3 spans 17 amino acids. From germline, CDR1 is MDHEN and CDR2 SYDVKM. V lost 2 bases to trimming and J lost 2 bases, with 19 bases between them. The chain's CDR3 is CASSLNRLSRTTYEQYF. The CDR3 DNA reads TGTGCCAGCAGTTTAAACCGCCTGTCGAGGACAACCTACGAGCAGTACTTC.

The chain is built from TRBV25-1 and TRBJ1-1, with D unresolved. V lost 6 bases to trimming and J lost 6 bases, with 8 bases between them. Germline loops: CDR1 MGHDK, CDR2 SYGVNS. This CDR3 is 11 amino acids long. CDR3 sequence reads: CASRLGAEAFF. CDR3 DNA sequence: TGTGCCAGCAGGTTGGGCGCTGAAGCTTTCTTT.

This clone has just a few counts. The chain combines TRBV4-3 with TRBJ2-2; 10 positions agree with TRBD2. The CDR3 spans 16 residues. The germline V gene has CDR1 LGHNA and CDR2 YSLEER. J lost 3 bases, V lost 4 bases, and 5 bases had no gene match. The CDR3 protein is CASSLSGRVDTGELFF. CDR3 nucleotides: TGCGCCAGCAGCCTCAGCGGGAGGGTGGACACCGGGGAGCTGTTTTTT.

The rearrangement links TRBV28 to TRBJ2-7; 10 bases are shared with TRBD1. Germline V CDR1 and CDR2: MDHEN, SYDVKM. The trim removed 6 bases at V and 3 bases at J, leaving 11 bases unmatched. The CDR3 runs 16 residues. This chain's CDR3 is CASRPKPGTGDYEQYF. The CDR3 nucleotides read TGTGCCAGCAGACCAAAACCCGGGACAGGGGACTACGAGCAGTACTTC.

This clone has only a few counts. The chain employs TRBV7-8 and TRBJ2-5; TRBD1 matches at 7 bases. J gave up 4 bases and V 7 bases, and 9 bases lay outside the gene matches. Germline values: CDR1 SGHVS, CDR2 FQNEAQ. The CDR3 is 14 residues long. The CDR3 region is CASITGAGGETQYF. The DNA of the CDR3 is TGTGCCAGCATTACAGGGGCTGGGGGAGAGACCCAGTACTTC. The full variable domain, rest sourced from reference TRBV7-8 and TRBJ2-5, is GAGVSQSPRYKVAKRGQDVALRCDPISGHVSLFWYQQALGQGPEFLTYFQNEAQLDKSGLPSDRFFAERPEGSVSTLKIQRTQQEDSAVYLCASITGAGGETQYFGPGTRLLVL.

This clone has only one observation. The chain uses TRBV3-1 (or the pseudogene TRBV3-2) and TRBJ2-1, with 16 bases aligning to TRBD2. The CDR3 is 18 residues long. CDR1 LGHDT and CDR2 YNNKEL come from the germline V gene (reference sequence). V was pared by 4 bases and J by 6 bases, with 9 bases of the junction left unmatched. The CDR3 DNA reads TGTGCCAGCAGCCGGGGACTAGCGGGGGGGCCTCAAGGCAATGAGCAGTTCTTC. This encodes CASSRGLAGGPQGNEQFF.

J is TRBJ1-1 and V is TRBV5-1; D gene uncertain. Germline-derived CDR1 and CDR2 are SGHRS and YFSETQ. Deletions cut 4 bases from V and 0 bases from J, with 7 bases between. CDR3 length: 13 amino acids. The CDR3 region is CASSREMNTEAFF. CDR3 DNA: TGCGCCAGCAGCAGAGAAATGAACACTGAAGCTTTCTTT.

This chain links TRBV19 with TRBJ2-2, with D possibly TRBD2 on 6 matching bases. There are 15 residues in the CDR3. Per germline, CDR1 LNHDA and CDR2 SQIVND (reference sequence). Trimming took 4 bases from V and 4 from J, leaving 13 bases between them. The CDR3 spells CASSTLGTSTGELFF. CDR3 DNA sequence: TGTGCCAGTAGTACCCTGGGGACTTCCACCGGGGAGCTGTTTTTT.

The chain couples TRBV6-4 to TRBJ2-2; no clear D gene. The ends were cut back, 0 bases at V and 4 bases at J, with 3 bases in the middle. Germline V gene sequence: CDR1 MRHNA, CDR2 SNTAGT. The CDR3 is 13 residues long. CDR3 loop: CASSDSATGELFF. The DNA of the CDR3 is TGTGCCAGCAGTGACTCGGCCACCGGGGAGCTGTTTTTT.

CDR3 residues: CASSLAGQVYNEQFF. CDR3 nucleotide sequence: TGCGCCAGCAGCTTGGCTGGACAGGTATACAATGAGCAGTTCTTC. J is TRBJ2-1 and V is TRBV5-1; 7 bases fit TRBD1. Germline-derived CDR1 and CDR2 are SGHRS and YFSETQ. Losses at the gene ends were 0 bases for V and 4 bases for J; bases not matched to a gene: 4. The CDR3 covers 15 residues.

The CDR3 sequence is CASSLDAGNQPQHF. CDR3 in DNA: TGTGCCAGCAGCTTAGATGCAGGCAATCAGCCCCAGCATTTT. The chain has TRBV7-2 and TRBJ1-5; D unresolved. From germline, CDR1 is SGHTA and CDR2 FQGNSA. Trimming left V 1 base short and J 2 bases short, with 6 bases between. The CDR3 runs 14 residues.

This sequence joins TRBV18 and TRBJ1-2, with D uncertain. V lost 1 base and J lost 4, with 10 bases in between. This CDR3 contains 14 residues. The V gene's germline CDR1 is KGHSH and CDR2 LQKENI. As DNA, the CDR3 is TGTGCCAGCTCACCACGGGGAGATGGCTATGGCTACACCTTC. Its translation: CASSPRGDGYGYTF.

This rearrangement joins TRBV24-1 to TRBJ2-2, with TRBD1 matching 7 bases. CDR1 KGHDR and CDR2 SFDVKD come from the germline V gene. The trim removed 5 bases at V and 3 bases at J, leaving 5 bases unmatched. The CDR3 has 15 amino acids. The CDR3 bases are TGTGCCACCAGTGGGGAACAGGGGTACACCGGGGAGCTGTTTTTT. Amino acid sequence: CATSGEQGYTGELFF.

The rearrangement links TRBV24-1 to TRBJ1-3, with no clear D. Germline CDR1 reads KGHDR; CDR2 reads SFDVKD. There are 15 residues in the CDR3. V was clipped by 0 bases and J by 0 bases, with 5 bases between them. The CDR3 region is CATSDLAYSGNTIYF. CDR3 nucleotide sequence: TGTGCCACCAGTGATTTGGCCTACTCTGGAAACACCATATATTTT.

The chain carries TRBV5-4 and TRBJ2-3, with 12 bases fitting TRBD2. V was clipped by 0 bases and J by 4 bases; unmatched bases: 9. CDR1 is SGHNT, CDR2 YYREEE, per germline (reference sequence). There are 18 residues in the CDR3. For the CDR3, the DNA is TGTGCCAGCAGCTTGGGGCTAGCGGGGGGGCAGGGCTCAGATACGCAGTATTTT. It translates to CASSLGLAGGQGSDTQYF.

The chain has TRBV9 and TRBJ2-5; tentative D call: TRBD1 (5 bases). Trimming took 3 bases from V and 4 from J, leaving 13 bases between them. CDR1 and CDR2 (germline): SGDLS, YYNGEE. This CDR3 region has 14 residues. CDR3 DNA sequence: TGTGCCAGCAGCGCCCAAGTCCAGGGAGAGACCCAGTACTTC. It yields the protein CASSAQVQGETQYF.

In this sample, this clone turned up a few times. The chain is built from TRBV7-2 and TRBJ2-3; TRBD2 might be the D (5 bases). CDR1 and CDR2 (germline): SGHTA, FQGNSA. Trimming pared 5 bases from V and 5 bases from J, leaving 8 bases between. The CDR3 is made up of 12 amino acids. CDR3 in amino acids: CASSPEGDTQYF. CDR3 nucleotides: TGTGCCAGCAGCCCCGAGGGAGATACGCAGTATTTT.

The J gene is TRBJ2-7, the V gene TRBV7-9; 12 bases agree with TRBD2. This CDR3 spans 15 amino acids. With V trimmed by 4 bases and J by 6 bases, 7 bases remained unmatched. Looked up from germline, CDR1 is SEHNR and CDR2 is FQNEAQ (reference sequence). This CDR3 is CASSSSTSGGPEQYF. The DNA for the CDR3 is TGTGCCAGCAGCTCCTCCACTAGCGGGGGGCCCGAGCAGTACTTC.

The chain uses TRBV3-1 (or the pseudogene TRBV3-2) and TRBJ2-7; TRBD2 aligns across 7 bases. Germline values: CDR1 LGHDT, CDR2 YNNKEL (reference sequence). After removal of 0 bases from V and 2 bases from J, the junction contained 4 bases not matched to a gene. The CDR3 sequence is 15 residues long. The CDR3 spells CASSQDAAGPYEQYF. CDR3 in DNA: TGTGCCAGCAGCCAAGATGCAGCGGGACCCTACGAGCAGTACTTC.